This entry lists 20 T cell receptor beta chains sequenced from one sample in a study of cytomegalovirus exposure and HLA in healthy donors. 13 Jbeta primers and 60 Vbeta primers were used for the PCR. Sequencing used immunoSEQ multiplex PCR; TCRdb keeps in-frame clones, though not all of them. The top ten hold 5.4% of the sample, which has 200,000 to 300,000 clones, roughly 82% seen once. The specimen was PBMCs. Source of these receptors: a woman between 40 and 50 years old in good health and CMV-seropositive.

CDR3 sequence reads: CSVGGLGGEAFF. Written as DNA, the CDR3 is TGCAGCGTTGGCGGCTTAGGAGGGGAAGCTTTCTTT. The chain links TRBV29-1 to TRBJ1-1; D gene ambiguous. The CDR3 is made up of 12 amino acids. Germline V lookup: CDR1 SQVTM, CDR2 ANQGSEA. V was clipped by 4 bases and J by 8 bases, with 14 bases between them.

This clone appeared once. The chain has TRBV19 and TRBJ1-2, with D possibly matching TRBD1 (5 bases). The CDR3 runs 13 residues. Germline loops: CDR1 LNHDA, CDR2 SQIVND (reference sequence). Trimming cost V 6 bases and J 1 base, with 9 bases left between them. CDR3 sequence: CASRQGGNYGYTF. The CDR3 coding sequence is TGTGCCAGTAGGCAGGGTGGTAACTATGGCTACACCTTC.

This chain joins TRBV11-2 and TRBJ2-5, with TRBD1 matching over 7 bases. V was pared by 8 bases and J by 1 base, with 10 bases of the junction left unmatched. The CDR3 extends over 15 amino acids. Germline values: CDR1 SGHAT, CDR2 FQNNGV. The CDR3 DNA reads as TGTGCCAGCTCCCGGTCGACAGGGCCCCAAGAGACCCAGTACTTC. Its translation: CASSRSTGPQETQYF.

The chain has TRBV7-3 and TRBJ2-4, with TRBD2 identical over 11 bases. This CDR3 is built from 14 residues. Germline CDR1 and CDR2: SGHTA and FQGTGA. V was clipped by 6 bases and J by 5 bases; unmatched bases: 3. DNA of the CDR3: TGTGCCAGCAGTTTAGCGGGGGGGCAAAACATTCAGTACTTC. Translating gives CASSLAGGQNIQYF.

V and J are TRBV18 and TRBJ2-5; 8 bases line up with TRBD2. The assigned J gene may be wrong: the sequence end matches TRBJ2-7 better. Looked up from germline, CDR1 is KGHSH and CDR2 is LQKENI. The CDR3 is 15 amino acids. Here the CDR3 reads CASSPPGLVGNEQYF. The CDR3 bases are TGTGCCAGCTCACCGCCGGGACTAGTGGGTAACGAGCAGTACTTC.

The chain combines TRBV5-1 with TRBJ2-2; 9 nucleotides align to TRBD1. The CDR3 length is 15 residues. Germline V CDR1 and CDR2: SGHRS, YFSETQ. V was clipped by 4 bases and J by 3 bases; unmatched bases: 4. The CDR3 sequence: CASSPRDRDTGELFF. The DNA for the CDR3 is TGCGCCAGCAGCCCCCGGGACAGGGACACCGGGGAGCTGTTTTTT.

The V call is TRBV30, the J call TRBJ1-5, with D perhaps TRBD1 (5 bases). Trimming removed 3 bases at V and 4 bases at J, with 10 bases between. CDR1 is GTSNPN and CDR2 is SVGIG in the germline V gene (reference sequence). The length of the CDR3 is 13 residues. This CDR3 is CAWRGGGNQPQHF. DNA of the CDR3: TGTGCCTGGAGGGGGGGAGGTAATCAGCCCCAGCATTTT.

The chain uses TRBV7-9 and TRBJ2-3; TRBD2 aligns across 10 bases. The CDR3 contains 16 residues. Germline V gives CDR1 SEHNR, CDR2 FQNEAQ (reference sequence). J gave up 4 bases and V 5 bases, and 9 bases lay outside the gene matches. DNA for the CDR3: TGTGCCAGCAGCCCGACAATAGCGGGAGGCGCAGATACGCAGTATTTT. Translation gives CASSPTIAGGADTQYF.

This clone was recorded once. The CDR3 sequence is CASSLTWQSYEQYF. The CDR3, as DNA: TGTGCCAGCAGCTTAACGTGGCAGTCCTACGAGCAGTACTTC. This chain links TRBV7-2 with TRBJ2-7; D not resolved. The CDR3 loop spans 14 amino acids. The ends were cut back, 2 bases at V and 1 base at J, with 9 bases in the middle. Germline lookup yields CDR1 SGHTA and CDR2 FQGNSA. Variable domain in full (rest from reference TRBV7-2 and TRBJ2-7): GAGVSQSPSNKVTEKGKDVELRCDPISGHTALYWYRQSLGQGLEFLIYFQGNSAPDKSGLPSDRFSAERTGGSVSTLTIQRTQQEDSAVYLCASSLTWQSYEQYFGPGTRLTVT.

The V and J genes are TRBV9 and TRBJ1-2, with unresolved D. This CDR3 is 13 amino acids long. The V gene's germline CDR1 is SGDLS and CDR2 YYNGEE. The ends were cut back, 2 bases at V and 2 bases at J, with 7 bases in the middle. In DNA form, the CDR3 reads TGTGCCAGCAGCGTGAACACCAACTATGGCTACACCTTC. Protein: CASSVNTNYGYTF.

This clone was detected only a few times. The chain joins TRBV29-1 to TRBJ1-2, with 7 bases aligning to TRBD1. The V gene's germline CDR1 is SQVTM and CDR2 ANQGSEA. J gave up 1 base and V 7 bases, and 9 bases lay outside the gene matches. CDR3 length equals 14 residues. In DNA form, the CDR3 reads TGCAGCGCATTAAGACAGGGCCTTAACTATGGCTACACCTTC. Translation: CSALRQGLNYGYTF.

The rearrangement links TRBV7-2 to TRBJ1-6; 8 nucleotides match TRBD1. Germline V CDR1 and CDR2: SGHTA, FQGNSA. The CDR3 has 16 amino acids. Losses at the gene ends were 4 bases for V and 0 bases for J; bases not matched to a gene: 2. CDR3 nucleotides: TGTGCCAGCAGCTCGGACAGGGCCTCCTATAATTCACCCCTCCACTTT. Translation gives CASSSDRASYNSPLHF. The entire variable domain, with the rest obtained from reference TRBV7-2 and TRBJ1-6, is as follows: GAGVSQSPSNKVTEKGKDVELRCDPISGHTALYWYRQSLGQGLEFLIYFQGNSAPDKSGLPSDRFSAERTGGSVSTLTIQRTQQEDSAVYLCASSSDRASYNSPLHFGNGTRLTVT.

The chain employs TRBV9 and TRBJ2-3; D may be TRBD2 (5 bases). CDR3 length equals 15 residues. The ends were cut back, 4 bases at V and 2 bases at J, with 14 bases in the middle. Germline CDR1 and CDR2: SGDLS and YYNGEE. CDR3 nucleotides: TGTGCCAGCAGCATTACTAGTTCGCTCACAGATACGCAGTATTTT. This codes for CASSITSSLTDTQYF.

The chain links TRBV6-6 to TRBJ2-1, with 8 positions matching TRBD2. V lost 2 bases, J lost 7 bases, and 4 bases stayed unmatched. Germline lookup yields CDR1 MNHNY and CDR2 SVGAGI (reference sequence). The CDR3 extends over 14 amino acids. The CDR3 DNA is TGTGCCAGCAGTTACGGCGGGGGGCCAAATGAGCAGTTCTTC. Translation gives CASSYGGGPNEQFF.

The rearrangement links TRBV4-1 to TRBJ1-2, with a tentative D call TRBD1 (6 bases). The CDR3 runs 12 residues. Germline CDR1 MGHRA, CDR2 YSYEKL. Trimming shortened V by 4 bases and J by 7 bases, and 10 bases separated the two germline ends. CDR3 DNA: TGCGCCAGCAGCCTTCTGGGGGCTGGCTACACCTTC. It specifies CASSLLGAGYTF.

The chain couples TRBV4-2 to TRBJ1-6; TRBD1 matches 8 bases. This CDR3 spans 16 amino acids. CDR1 is LGHNA and CDR2 is YNFKEQ in the germline V gene. Trimming removed 1 base from V and 9 bases from J; junction bases left unmatched: 8. CDR3 in DNA: TGTGCCAGCAGCCAAGTCGGCGGGACAGGTAGTTCACCCCTCCACTTT. Translation gives CASSQVGGTGSSPLHF.

The gene calls are TRBV10-2 and TRBJ1-1; D is ambiguous. The CDR3 contains 15 residues. V lost 6 bases, J lost 0 bases, and 14 bases lay in between. Germline lookup yields CDR1 WSHSY and CDR2 SAAADI. The CDR3 loop is CASREMGGVNTEAFF. CDR3 nucleotides: TGCGCCAGCAGGGAGATGGGAGGCGTGAACACTGAAGCTTTCTTT.

The rearrangement joins TRBV9 to TRBJ2-7; D uncertain. The CDR3 consists of 13 residues. Germline CDR1 reads SGDLS; CDR2 reads YYNGEE. Trimming removed 0 bases from V and 5 bases from J, with 9 bases in between. The chain's CDR3 is CASSVETRNEQYF. The CDR3 DNA is TGTGCCAGCAGCGTAGAAACACGCAACGAGCAGTACTTC.

This sequence joins TRBV7-9 and TRBJ1-4, with D uncertain. V lost 7 bases and J lost 4, with 13 bases in between. Per the germline V gene, CDR1 is SEHNR and CDR2 is FQNEAQ (reference sequence). This CDR3 is 14 amino acids long. This CDR3 reads CASTREQLNEKLFF. CDR3 nucleotide sequence: TGTGCCAGCACCCGCGAACAGCTTAATGAAAAACTGTTTTTT.

This clone appeared once. The gene calls are TRBV14 and TRBJ1-1, with TRBD1 matching 9 bases. Trimming cost V 4 bases and J 4 bases; bases outside gene matches: 1. Germline V CDR1 and CDR2: SGHDN, FVKESK. The length of the CDR3 is 13 residues. CDR3 region: CASSLTGGTEAFF. The CDR3 DNA reads as TGTGCCAGCAGCCTGACAGGGGGCACTGAAGCTTTCTTT.